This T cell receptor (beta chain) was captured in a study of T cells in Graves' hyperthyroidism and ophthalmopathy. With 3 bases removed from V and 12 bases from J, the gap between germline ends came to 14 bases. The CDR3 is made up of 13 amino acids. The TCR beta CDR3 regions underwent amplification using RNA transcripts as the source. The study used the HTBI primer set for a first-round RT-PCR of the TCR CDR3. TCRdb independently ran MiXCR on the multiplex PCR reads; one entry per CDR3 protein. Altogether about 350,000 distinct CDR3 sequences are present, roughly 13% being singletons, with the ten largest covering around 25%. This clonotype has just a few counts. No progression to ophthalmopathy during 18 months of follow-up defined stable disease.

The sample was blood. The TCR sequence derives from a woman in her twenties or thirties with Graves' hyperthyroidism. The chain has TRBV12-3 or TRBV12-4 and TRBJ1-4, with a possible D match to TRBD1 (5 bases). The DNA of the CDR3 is TGTGCCAGCAGTTTGACCGGTGGCAGGGAACTGTTTTTT. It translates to CASSLTGGRELFF.